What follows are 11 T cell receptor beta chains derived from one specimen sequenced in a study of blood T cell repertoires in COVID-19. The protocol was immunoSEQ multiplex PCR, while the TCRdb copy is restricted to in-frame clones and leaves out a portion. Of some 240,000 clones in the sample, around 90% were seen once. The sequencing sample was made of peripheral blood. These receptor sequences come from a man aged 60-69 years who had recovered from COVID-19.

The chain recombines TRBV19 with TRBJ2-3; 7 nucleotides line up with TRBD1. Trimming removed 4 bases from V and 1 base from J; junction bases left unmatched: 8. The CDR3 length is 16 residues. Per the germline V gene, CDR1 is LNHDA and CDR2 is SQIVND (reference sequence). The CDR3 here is CASSTTGARGTDTQYF. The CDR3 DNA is TGTGCCAGTAGTACTACAGGGGCGAGGGGCACAGATACGCAGTATTTT.

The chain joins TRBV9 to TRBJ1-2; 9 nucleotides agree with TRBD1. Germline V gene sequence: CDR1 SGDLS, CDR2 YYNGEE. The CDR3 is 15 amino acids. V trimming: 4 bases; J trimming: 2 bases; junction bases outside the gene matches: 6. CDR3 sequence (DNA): TGTGCCAGCAGCCCAAGACAGGGGGAGAACTATGGCTACACCTTC. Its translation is CASSPRQGENYGYTF.

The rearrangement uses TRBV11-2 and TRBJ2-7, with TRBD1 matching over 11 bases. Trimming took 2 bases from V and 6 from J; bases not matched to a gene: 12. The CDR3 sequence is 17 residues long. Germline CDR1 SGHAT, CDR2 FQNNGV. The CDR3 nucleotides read TGTGCCAGCAGCTTAATAGGCGTTGGACAGGGGGCTGGCGAGCAGTACTTC. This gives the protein CASSLIGVGQGAGEQYF. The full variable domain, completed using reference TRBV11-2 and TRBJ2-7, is EAGVAQSPRYKIIEKRQSVAFWCNPISGHATLYWYQQILGQGPKLLIQFQNNGVVDDSQLPKDRFSAERLKGVDSTLKIQPAKLEDSAVYLCASSLIGVGQGAGEQYFGPGTRLTVT.

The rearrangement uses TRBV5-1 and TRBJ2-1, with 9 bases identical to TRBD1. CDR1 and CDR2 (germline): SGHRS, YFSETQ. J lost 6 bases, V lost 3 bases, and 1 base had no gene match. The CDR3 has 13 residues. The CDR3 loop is CASSYRGPNEQFF. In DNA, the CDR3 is TGCGCCAGCAGCTACAGGGGGCCCAATGAGCAGTTCTTC.

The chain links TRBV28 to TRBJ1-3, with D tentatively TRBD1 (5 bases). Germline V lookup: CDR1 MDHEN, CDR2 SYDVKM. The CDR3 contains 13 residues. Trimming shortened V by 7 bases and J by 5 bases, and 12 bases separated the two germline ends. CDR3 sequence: CASTTNRRNTIYF. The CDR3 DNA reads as TGTGCCAGCACCACTAACAGGCGAAACACCATATATTTT. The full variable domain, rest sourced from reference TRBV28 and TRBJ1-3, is DVKVTQSSRYLVKRTGEKVFLECVQDMDHENMFWYRQDPGLGLRLIYFSYDVKMKEKGDIPEGYSVSREKKERFSLILESASTNQTSMYLCASTTNRRNTIYFGEGSWLTVV.

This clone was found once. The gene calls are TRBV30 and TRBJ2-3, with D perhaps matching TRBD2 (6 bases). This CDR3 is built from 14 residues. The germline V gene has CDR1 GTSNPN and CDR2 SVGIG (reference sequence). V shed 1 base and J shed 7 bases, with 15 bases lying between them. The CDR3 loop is CAWSGAGPVNTQYF. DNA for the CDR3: TGTGCCTGGAGTGGTGCGGGACCAGTGAATACGCAGTATTTT.

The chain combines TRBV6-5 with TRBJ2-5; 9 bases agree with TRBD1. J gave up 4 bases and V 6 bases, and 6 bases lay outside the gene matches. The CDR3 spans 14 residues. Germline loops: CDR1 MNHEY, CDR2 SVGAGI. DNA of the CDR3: TGTGCCAGCAGGACAGGGGGGCTGCGAGAGACCCAGTACTTC. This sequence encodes CASRTGGLRETQYF.

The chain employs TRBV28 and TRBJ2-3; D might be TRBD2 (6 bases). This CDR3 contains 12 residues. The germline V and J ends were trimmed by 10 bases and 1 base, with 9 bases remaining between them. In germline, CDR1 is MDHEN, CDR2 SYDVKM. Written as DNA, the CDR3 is TGTGCCATGTCGGGGGGCACAGATACGCAGTATTTT. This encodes CAMSGGTDTQYF.

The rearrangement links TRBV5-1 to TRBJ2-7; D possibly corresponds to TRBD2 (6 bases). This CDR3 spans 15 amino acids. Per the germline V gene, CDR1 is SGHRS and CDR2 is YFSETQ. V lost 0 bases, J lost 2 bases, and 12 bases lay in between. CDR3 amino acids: CASSLGGNLAYEQYF. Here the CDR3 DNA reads TGCGCCAGCAGCTTGGGCGGGAACTTAGCCTACGAGCAGTACTTC.

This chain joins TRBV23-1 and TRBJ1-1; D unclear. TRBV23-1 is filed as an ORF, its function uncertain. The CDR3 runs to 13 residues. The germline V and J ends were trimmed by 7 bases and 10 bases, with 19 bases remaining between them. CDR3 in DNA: TGCGCCAGCACCTTTGCCATGCTCGAGGCAGCTTTCTTT. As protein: CASTFAMLEAAFF.

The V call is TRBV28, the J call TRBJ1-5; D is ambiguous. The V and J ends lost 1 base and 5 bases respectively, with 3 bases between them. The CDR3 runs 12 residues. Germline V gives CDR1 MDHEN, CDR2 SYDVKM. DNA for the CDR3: TGTGCCAGCAGTTTATTCTATCAGCCCCAGCATTTT. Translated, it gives CASSLFYQPQHF. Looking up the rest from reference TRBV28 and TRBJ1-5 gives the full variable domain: DVKVTQSSRYLVKRTGEKVFLECVQDMDHENMFWYRQDPGLGLRLIYFSYDVKMKEKGDIPEGYSVSREKKERFSLILESASTNQTSMYLCASSLFYQPQHFGDGTRLSIL.